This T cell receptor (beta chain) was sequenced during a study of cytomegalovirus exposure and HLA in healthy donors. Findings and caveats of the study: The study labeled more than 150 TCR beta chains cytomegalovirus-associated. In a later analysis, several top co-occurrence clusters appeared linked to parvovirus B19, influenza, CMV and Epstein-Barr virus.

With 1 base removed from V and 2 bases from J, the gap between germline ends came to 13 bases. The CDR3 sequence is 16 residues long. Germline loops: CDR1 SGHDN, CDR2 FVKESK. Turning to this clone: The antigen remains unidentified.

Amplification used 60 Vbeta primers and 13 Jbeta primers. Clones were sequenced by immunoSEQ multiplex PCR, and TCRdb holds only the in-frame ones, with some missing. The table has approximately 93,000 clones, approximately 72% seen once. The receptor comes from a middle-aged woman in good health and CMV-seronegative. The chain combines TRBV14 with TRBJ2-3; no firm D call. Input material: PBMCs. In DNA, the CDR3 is TGTGCCAGCAGCCAAGTTATAGGAGACCCCACAGATACGCAGTATTTT. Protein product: CASSQVIGDPTDTQYF.